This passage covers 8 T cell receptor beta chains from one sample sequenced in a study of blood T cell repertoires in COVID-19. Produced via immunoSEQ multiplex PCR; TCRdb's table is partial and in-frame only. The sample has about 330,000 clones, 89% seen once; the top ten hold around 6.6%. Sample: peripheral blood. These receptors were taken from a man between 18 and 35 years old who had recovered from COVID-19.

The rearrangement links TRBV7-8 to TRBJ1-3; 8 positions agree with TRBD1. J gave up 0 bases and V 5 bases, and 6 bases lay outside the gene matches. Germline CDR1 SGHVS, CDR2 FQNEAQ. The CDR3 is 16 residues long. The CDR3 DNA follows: TGTGCCAGCAGCCAGGGGGCAGGGAGCTCTGGAAACACCATATATTTT. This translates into CASSQGAGSSGNTIYF.

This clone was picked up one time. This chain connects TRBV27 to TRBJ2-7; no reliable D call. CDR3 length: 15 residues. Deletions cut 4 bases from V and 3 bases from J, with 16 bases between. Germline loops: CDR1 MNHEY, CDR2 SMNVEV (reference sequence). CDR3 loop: CASSSLGTSVYEQYF. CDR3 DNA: TGTGCCAGCAGTTCCCTAGGCACGTCGGTCTACGAGCAGTACTTC.

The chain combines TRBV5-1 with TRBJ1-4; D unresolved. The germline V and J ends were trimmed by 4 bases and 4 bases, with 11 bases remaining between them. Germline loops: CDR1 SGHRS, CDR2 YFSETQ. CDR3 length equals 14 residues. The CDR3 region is CASSPERGNEKLFF. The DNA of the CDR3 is TGCGCCAGCAGCCCGGAGAGAGGTAATGAAAAACTGTTTTTT.

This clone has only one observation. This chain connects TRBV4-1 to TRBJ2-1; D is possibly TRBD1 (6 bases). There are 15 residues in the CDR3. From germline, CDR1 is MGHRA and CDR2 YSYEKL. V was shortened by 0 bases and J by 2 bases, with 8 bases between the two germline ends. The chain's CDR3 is CASSQDRGPYNEQFF. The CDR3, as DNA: TGCGCCAGCAGCCAAGACAGGGGACCCTACAATGAGCAGTTCTTC.

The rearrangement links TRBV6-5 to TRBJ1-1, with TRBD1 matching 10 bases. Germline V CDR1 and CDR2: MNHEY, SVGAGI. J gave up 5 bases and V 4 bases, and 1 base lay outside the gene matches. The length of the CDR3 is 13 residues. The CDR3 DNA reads TGTGCCAGCAGTTCGGGACAGGGGACTGAAGCTTTCTTT. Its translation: CASSSGQGTEAFF.

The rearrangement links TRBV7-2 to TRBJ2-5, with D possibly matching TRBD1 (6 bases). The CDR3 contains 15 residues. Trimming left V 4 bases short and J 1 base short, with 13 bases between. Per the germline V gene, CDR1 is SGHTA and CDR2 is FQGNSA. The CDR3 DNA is TGTGCCAGCAGCTCCCTCCGGGACATCCAAGAGACCCAGTACTTC. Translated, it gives CASSSLRDIQETQYF.

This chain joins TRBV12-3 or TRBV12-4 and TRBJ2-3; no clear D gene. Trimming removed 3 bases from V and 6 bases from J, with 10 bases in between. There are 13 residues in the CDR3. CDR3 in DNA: TGTGCCAGCAGTTTCTCACCCGGGGATACGCAGTATTTT. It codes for CASSFSPGDTQYF.

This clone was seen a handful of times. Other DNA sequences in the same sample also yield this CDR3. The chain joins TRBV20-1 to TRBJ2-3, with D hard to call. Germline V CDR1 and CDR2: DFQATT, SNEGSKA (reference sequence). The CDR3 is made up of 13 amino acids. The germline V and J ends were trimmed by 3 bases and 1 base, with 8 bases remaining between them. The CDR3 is CSASKAGTDTQYF. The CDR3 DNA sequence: TGCAGTGCTAGTAAGGCGGGCACAGATACGCAGTATTTT.